This T cell receptor (beta chain) was sequenced during a study of blood T cell repertoires in COVID-19. Measured with immunoSEQ multiplex PCR; TCRdb has only the in-frame clones, and not every one. Counted here are about 120,000 clones, about 80% occurring once; the ten biggest clones make up approximately 4%. This clonotype was obtained from a woman of 80 years or more with acute or convalescent COVID-19. Source material: peripheral blood.

CDR3 coding DNA: TGTGCCAGTAGTATAGTAGTAGGGAGAGGGGCCAACGTCCTGACTTTC. Translated: CASSIVVGRGANVLTF. This chain connects TRBV19 to TRBJ2-6; D is possibly TRBD2 (5 bases). CDR3 length: 16 amino acids. Germline V CDR1 and CDR2: LNHDA, SQIVND (reference sequence). V was clipped by 1 base and J by 4 bases, with 11 bases between them. Together with reference TRBV19 and TRBJ2-6, the CDR3 gives the full variable domain: DGGITQSPKYLFRKEGQNVTLSCEQNLNHDAMYWYRQDPGQGLRLIYYSQIVNDFQKGDIAEGYSVSREKKESFPLTVTSAQKNPTAFYLCASSIVVGRGANVLTFGAGSRLTVL.